This T cell receptor beta chain appears in the sequencing data of a study of shared clonotypes between healthy human individuals. The germline V gene encodes CDR1 KGHSH and CDR2 LQKENI. V shed 2 bases and J 2 bases; nucleotides not matched to a gene: 6. The CDR3 covers 16 residues. Only in-frame clones appear in the TCRdb table, and some are missing; sequencing was by immunoSEQ multiplex PCR. The top ten clones hold about 0.13% of a sample with a few million clones, roughly 92% of them seen once. V and J are TRBV18 and TRBJ2-1; the match to TRBD1 covers 7 bases. The sequence came from a man in his late teens or twenties in good health. Sequencing was performed on naive CD4+ T cells sorted from blood. The subset was: CD45RA+ positively selected. This CDR3 is CASSPLQGSTYNEQFF. The CDR3 bases are TGTGCCAGCTCACCATTACAGGGGTCAACCTACAATGAGCAGTTCTTC.